This passage covers 28 T cell receptor beta chains from one sample sequenced in a study of cytotoxic CD8 clonotypes in ibrutinib-treated CLL. Some clones are missing from TCRdb's copy, which holds only in-frame ones; the method was immunoSEQ multiplex PCR. The sample includes approximately 200,000 clones, around three quarters of them seen just once. Sample: PBMCs, taken after 24 months of ibrutinib treatment. These receptors all stem from a human donor with chronic lymphocytic leukemia.

The chain employs TRBV7-2 and TRBJ1-5; possible D gene TRBD1, 5 bases. This CDR3 is 15 amino acids long. The germline CDR1 and CDR2 sequences are SGHTA and FQGNSA. Trimming took 5 bases from V and 0 from J, leaving 11 bases between them. CDR3 region: CASSQGHLSNQPQHF. In nucleotides, the CDR3 is TGTGCCAGCAGCCAGGGCCACCTTAGCAATCAGCCCCAGCATTTT.

This clone was recorded a few times. J is TRBJ2-7 and V is TRBV7-2; 8 positions match TRBD1. V shed 4 bases, J shed 2 bases, and the junction held 7 bases outside the gene matches. This CDR3 region has 15 residues. The V gene's germline CDR1 is SGHTA and CDR2 FQGNSA. CDR3 in DNA: TGTGCCAGCAGCTCGGGACAGGCTTTTCCCTACGAGCAGTACTTC. Its protein product is CASSSGQAFPYEQYF.

J is TRBJ2-1 and V is TRBV11-3; D perhaps matches TRBD2 (5 bases). Trimming removed 1 base at V and 1 base at J, with 8 bases between. The CDR3 totals 15 residues. Germline-derived CDR1 and CDR2 are SGHNT and YENEEA. As DNA, the CDR3 is TGTGCCAGCAGCTTAGGAGGGTATTCCTACAATGAGCAGTTCTTC. Translated: CASSLGGYSYNEQFF.

This chain connects TRBV9 to TRBJ2-4, with 8 bases aligning to TRBD1. The J segment lost 5 bases and the V segment lost 0 bases, leaving 7 bases of the junction unmatched. Germline lookup yields CDR1 SGDLS and CDR2 YYNGEE. The CDR3 is made up of 16 amino acids. This chain's CDR3 is CASSVGPATGENIQYF. CDR3 DNA sequence: TGTGCCAGCAGCGTAGGGCCAGCGACAGGGGAAAACATTCAGTACTTC.

The V and J genes are TRBV4-2 and TRBJ2-3; 12 bases are shared with TRBD2. V lost 2 bases to trimming and J lost 2 bases; unmatched junction nucleotides: 5. CDR1 is LGHNA and CDR2 is YNFKEQ in the germline V gene. CDR3 size: 17 residues. The CDR3 sequence: CASSQRLAGEATDTQYF. Here the CDR3 DNA reads TGTGCCAGCAGCCAAAGACTAGCGGGAGAAGCCACAGATACGCAGTATTTT.

This sequence joins TRBV5-6 and TRBJ1-1, with a possible D match to TRBD1 (6 bases). The germline gives CDR1 SGHDT, CDR2 YYEEEE. The length of the CDR3 is 13 residues. V gave up 1 base and J gave up 7 bases, with 11 bases separating them. CDR3 sequence reads: CASSLIEGVEAFF. The CDR3 DNA follows: TGTGCCAGCAGCTTGATCGAGGGGGTTGAAGCTTTCTTT.

The rearrangement joins TRBV4-1 to TRBJ1-4; a weak D match, TRBD1 (6 bases). CDR3 size: 15 residues. Trimming pared 0 bases from V and 8 bases from J, leaving 13 bases between. The germline V gene has CDR1 MGHRA and CDR2 YSYEKL. CDR3 bases: TGCGCCAGCAGCCAAGACCGGGACACCCGGGAAAAACTGTTTTTT. Residues: CASSQDRDTREKLFF.

The chain links TRBV13 to TRBJ2-3, with 8 bases fitting TRBD2. The CDR3 is made up of 17 amino acids. The V and J ends lost 2 bases and 3 bases, in that order; junction bases with no gene match: 10. CDR1 and CDR2 (germline): PRHDT, FYEKMQ (reference sequence). Here the CDR3 reads CASSLSKRELITDTQYF. In DNA form, the CDR3 reads TGTGCCAGCAGCTTATCGAAGCGGGAGTTGATAACAGATACGCAGTATTTT. The full variable domain, rest sourced from reference TRBV13 and TRBJ2-3, is AAGVIQSPRHLIKEKRETATLKCYPIPRHDTVYWYQQGPGQDPQFLISFYEKMQSDKGSIPDRFSAQQFSDYHSELNMSSLELGDSALYFCASSLSKRELITDTQYFGPGTRLTVL.

The gene calls are TRBV30 and TRBJ2-3; D possibly uses TRBD1 or TRBD2 (6 bases each). V lost 3 bases and J lost 6, with 19 bases in between. The germline V gene has CDR1 GTSNPN and CDR2 SVGIG (reference sequence). This CDR3 has 15 amino acids. In DNA, the CDR3 is TGTGCCTGGAGCAAAGGCGGGACAAGAGCGGATACGCAGTATTTT. Protein sequence: CAWSKGGTRADTQYF. Together with reference TRBV30 and TRBJ2-3, the CDR3 gives the full variable domain: SQTIHQWPATLVQPVGSPLSLECTVEGTSNPNLYWYRQAAGRGLQLLFYSVGIGQISSEVPQNLSASRPQDRQFILSSKKLLLSDSGFYLCAWSKGGTRADTQYFGPGTRLTVL.

The chain combines TRBV4-2 with TRBJ2-1; unclear D gene. Germline assignment: CDR1 LGHNA and CDR2 YNFKEQ. V was clipped by 5 bases and J by 9 bases, with 14 bases between them. The CDR3 is made up of 13 amino acids. CDR3 DNA: TGTGCCAGCAGCTTAGATCTGATAGGTGAGCAGTTCTTC. Its protein is CASSLDLIGEQFF.

This clone was observed a single time. The chain combines TRBV7-9 with TRBJ2-2, with D possibly matching TRBD1 (6 bases). Germline assignment: CDR1 SEHNR and CDR2 FQNEAQ (reference sequence). Trimming stripped 3 bases from V and 0 bases from J, with 8 bases between. The CDR3 has 15 amino acids. The CDR3 sequence: CASSLGTTNTGELFF. CDR3 nucleotides: TGTGCCAGCAGCTTGGGGACAACGAACACCGGGGAGCTGTTTTTT.

Here the CDR3 reads CASSFPGRVDEQYF. The DNA of the CDR3 is TGTGCCAGCAGTTTCCCAGGGAGGGTGGACGAGCAGTACTTC. This chain joins TRBV28 and TRBJ2-7, with 7 positions matching TRBD2. V lost 3 bases and J lost 5; bases outside the gene matches: 7. The CDR3 is 14 residues long. CDR1 and CDR2 from the germline V gene are MDHEN and SYDVKM.

V gene TRBV7-9 combines with J gene TRBJ2-2; a possible D gene is TRBD2 (7 bases). CDR3 length: 18 amino acids. Deletions cut 4 bases from V and 8 bases from J, with 26 bases between. Germline V lookup: CDR1 SEHNR, CDR2 FQNEAQ (reference sequence). The CDR3 loop is CASSSSGGPRAAPGELFF. CDR3 bases: TGTGCCAGCAGCTCTTCCGGGGGGCCGAGGGCAGCGCCGGGGGAGCTGTTTTTT.

The CDR3 DNA reads TGTGCCAGCAGCCGCAAATCGACCTACAATGAGCAGTTCTTC. Translated, it gives CASSRKSTYNEQFF. V usage is TRBV5-4 and J usage is TRBJ2-1; D remains unclear. The CDR3 sequence is 14 residues long. V lost 4 bases and J lost 2, with 10 bases in between. Per germline, CDR1 SGHNT and CDR2 YYREEE (reference sequence). Variable domain in full (rest from reference TRBV5-4 and TRBJ2-1): ETGVTQSPTHLIKTRGQQVTLRCSSQSGHNTVSWYQQALGQGPQFIFQYYREEENGRGNFPPRFSGLQFPNYSSELNVNALELDDSALYLCASSRKSTYNEQFFGPGTRLTVL.

On this clone itself: This same CDR3 is encoded by further DNA sequences in the sample. The gene calls are TRBV5-1 and TRBJ2-5, with TRBD1 matching over 8 bases. V dropped 2 bases and J dropped 5; count of bases not matched to a gene: 2. This CDR3 is 13 amino acids long. Looked up from germline, CDR1 is SGHRS and CDR2 is YFSETQ. CDR3 nucleotide sequence: TGCGCCAGCAGCTTAACAGGGGGGGAGACCCAGTACTTC. Translated: CASSLTGGETQYF.

The gene calls are TRBV18 and TRBJ2-7, with 7 bases lining up with TRBD2. This CDR3 region has 16 residues. In germline, CDR1 is KGHSH, CDR2 LQKENI. J gave up 1 base and V 3 bases, and 9 bases lay outside the gene matches. In DNA, the CDR3 is TGTGCCAGCTCACCTGTTCGGGGCGGGAGTTCCTACGAGCAGTACTTC. Protein sequence: CASSPVRGGSSYEQYF.

This clone showed up just a few times. J is TRBJ2-1 and V is TRBV7-9, with 9 bases matching TRBD2. The CDR3 consists of 13 residues. Germline-derived CDR1 and CDR2 are SEHNR and FQNEAQ (reference sequence). V lost 5 bases and J lost 10; bases outside the gene matches: 6. The CDR3 DNA is TGTGCCAGCAGCCAGACTAGCGGCATCGAGCAGTTCTTC. This gives the protein CASSQTSGIEQFF.

The chain employs TRBV28 and TRBJ2-7; tentatively, D is TRBD2 (6 bases). This CDR3 has 16 amino acids. Germline V lookup: CDR1 MDHEN, CDR2 SYDVKM. V was cut by 1 base and J by 0 bases, with 13 bases left in between. The CDR3: CASSLLADSSSYEQYF. DNA of the CDR3: TGTGCCAGCAGTTTATTAGCGGACTCTAGCTCCTACGAGCAGTACTTC.

CDR3 protein: CASSFGDAYGYTF. CDR3 bases: TGTGCCAGTAGTTTTGGAGACGCCTATGGCTACACCTTC. The chain recombines TRBV19 with TRBJ1-2, with D unresolved. Germline lookup yields CDR1 LNHDA and CDR2 SQIVND (reference sequence). There are 13 residues in the CDR3. V gave up 5 bases and J gave up 4 bases, with 11 bases separating them.

J is TRBJ2-5 and V is TRBV19; a weak D match, TRBD1 (6 bases). The V and J ends lost 3 bases and 10 bases respectively, with 21 bases between them. The CDR3 loop spans 15 amino acids. CDR1 and CDR2 (germline): LNHDA, SQIVND (reference sequence). The CDR3 DNA is TGTGCCAGTAGTATGAGGGGATGGGACCGAGGGGGCCAGTACTTC. Encoded protein: CASSMRGWDRGGQYF. Combining the CDR3 with reference TRBV19 and TRBJ2-5 gives the whole variable domain DGGITQSPKYLFRKEGQNVTLSCEQNLNHDAMYWYRQDPGQGLRLIYYSQIVNDFQKGDIAEGYSVSREKKESFPLTVTSAQKNPTAFYLCASSMRGWDRGGQYFGPGTRLLVL.

V and J are TRBV6-5 and TRBJ1-1, with D uncertain. V lost 5 bases and J lost 11, with 12 bases in between. CDR3 size: 11 residues. CDR1 MNHEY and CDR2 SVGAGI come from the germline V gene. Here the CDR3 reads CASSVFGSAFF. CDR3 DNA: TGTGCCAGCAGTGTTTTTGGTTCTGCTTTCTTT.

The J gene is TRBJ2-2, the V gene TRBV4-3, with D perhaps TRBD1 (5 bases). The CDR3 sequence is 16 residues long. The ends were cut back, 0 bases at V and 9 bases at J, with 17 bases in the middle. Germline-derived CDR1 and CDR2 are LGHNA and YSLEER. The CDR3 sequence: CASSQELQGSLRELFF. The CDR3 DNA is TGCGCCAGCAGCCAAGAGCTTCAGGGTTCTTTGAGGGAGCTGTTTTTT.

V usage is TRBV7-6 and J usage is TRBJ2-1; 7 nucleotides agree with TRBD2. CDR1 and CDR2 (germline): SGHVS, FNYEAQ. V gave up 5 bases and J gave up 12 bases; unmatched junction bases: 7. This CDR3 is built from 12 residues. The CDR3 reads CASSLVGEGQFF. CDR3 bases: TGTGCCAGCAGCCTGGTGGGGGAGGGGCAGTTCTTC.

The genes are TRBV7-6 and TRBJ1-2, with TRBD1 matching 7 bases. Per the germline V gene, CDR1 is SGHVS and CDR2 is FNYEAQ. The CDR3 contains 15 residues. With V trimmed by 5 bases and J by 2 bases, 8 bases remained unmatched. Written as DNA, the CDR3 is TGTGCCAGCAGCCAAGAAACAGGGGCAAACTATGGCTACACCTTC. It codes for CASSQETGANYGYTF.

The chain has TRBV11-3 and TRBJ1-1; D ambiguous. The V gene's germline CDR1 is SGHNT and CDR2 YENEEA. The CDR3 runs to 19 residues. V was cut by 0 bases and J by 3 bases, with 23 bases left in between. Written as DNA, the CDR3 is TGTGCCAGCAGCTTAGATGTTTTTAGGGCCTACAGTCGGCACACTGAAGCTTTCTTT. As protein: CASSLDVFRAYSRHTEAFF. The variable domain in full, with the rest retrieved from reference TRBV11-3 and TRBJ1-1, is EAGVVQSPRYKIIEKKQPVAFWCNPISGHNTLYWYLQNLGQGPELLIRYENEEAVDDSQLPKDRFSAERLKGVDSTLKIQPAELGDSAVYLCASSLDVFRAYSRHTEAFFGQGTRLTVV.

The chain joins TRBV7-9 to TRBJ2-7; D is possibly TRBD1 or TRBD2 (5 bases each). Trimming stripped 2 bases from V and 0 bases from J, with 11 bases between. This CDR3 has 15 amino acids. From germline, CDR1 is SEHNR and CDR2 FQNEAQ (reference sequence). The CDR3 region has the DNA TGTGCCAGCAGCTTAATCCGGGACCACTCCTACGAGCAGTACTTC. It yields the protein CASSLIRDHSYEQYF.

For the CDR3, the DNA is TGTGCCAGCAGCTTCCAAATCCAAGAGACCCAGTACTTC. Translated, it gives CASSFQIQETQYF. The rearrangement uses TRBV7-7 and TRBJ2-5; no clear D. V lost 3 bases, J lost 1 base, and 6 bases lay in between. The CDR3 is 13 residues long. Germline values: CDR1 SSHAT, CDR2 FNYEAQ (reference sequence).

The CDR3 DNA follows: TGTGCCAGCAGTCATGGGACAAGGTCTAAGCAAAAACTGTTTTTT. Residues: CASSHGTRSKQKLFF. V is TRBV27 and J is TRBJ1-4; D perhaps matches TRBD1 (6 bases). This CDR3 is built from 15 residues. V lost 5 bases, J lost 9 bases, and 19 bases lay in between. Germline assignment: CDR1 MNHEY and CDR2 SMNVEV (reference sequence).